The clone carrying this T cell receptor (beta chain) was counted only a few times. Its antigen is as yet unknown. CDR3 length: 16 amino acids. Germline CDR1 reads MNHEY; CDR2 reads SVGAGI. V was pared by 0 bases and J by 5 bases, with 9 bases of the junction left unmatched. Assay: immunoSEQ multiplex PCR; the TCRdb copy retains only in-frame clones and omits some. The sample yields about 67,000 clones, more than 65% seen once. The data are from a study of OX40 agonist ivuxolimab in advanced cancers. Across the whole study: Ivuxolimab, which patients received intravenously every 2 weeks, was dosed at 0.01 to 10 mg/kg. Hepatocellular carcinoma, melanoma, renal cell or head and neck cancer was diagnosed in the dose-escalation patients. Participants averaged approximately 61 years of age (range 23 to 79) and were roughly 80% male. General study findings and limits: Some of the lowest clonal expansion was seen in partial responders at 0.1-3.0 mg/kg.

The V call is TRBV6-5, the J call TRBJ2-5, with TRBD1 identical over 7 bases. This clonotype was sampled from an adult with an advanced solid tumor such as melanoma, head and neck, liver or kidney cancer. The source material was CD4+ or CD8+ T cells sorted from blood, sampled in a trial of the OX40 agonist ivuxolimab. CDR3 nucleotides: TGTGCCAGCAGTTACTCGAGACAGGGTACGGCGGAGACCCAGTACTTC. The encoded protein is CASSYSRQGTAETQYF.